These 5 T cell receptor beta chains were sequenced from one sample in a study of CD8+ T cells in alopecia areata. Isolated RNA was reverse transcribed into cDNA used as the sequencing template. Assay: immunoSEQ multiplex PCR; the TCRdb copy retains only in-frame clones and omits some. The sample records fewer than 150,000 clones, less than 70% being singletons. The sequencing input was CD4+ T cells sorted from blood. Source of these receptors: a human donor in good health.

CDR3 in amino acids: CASSLESSKNTEAFF. The CDR3 DNA reads as TGTGCCAGCAGCTTAGAATCGAGTAAGAACACTGAAGCTTTCTTT. The chain combines TRBV11-2 with TRBJ1-1, with D unclear. V was clipped by 0 bases and J by 1 base, with 9 bases between them. CDR3 size: 15 residues. Looked up from germline, CDR1 is SGHAT and CDR2 is FQNNGV.

The genes are TRBV30 and TRBJ2-1; D remains ambiguous. Per germline, CDR1 GTSNPN and CDR2 SVGIG (reference sequence). V lost 3 bases and J lost 0, with 12 bases in between. The CDR3 has 15 amino acids. In DNA, the CDR3 is TGTGCCTGGAGGCGCTCAAGACTCTCCTACAATGAGCAGTTCTTC. Protein sequence: CAWRRSRLSYNEQFF.

This clone was detected only a few times. The chain recombines TRBV19 with TRBJ1-2; D remains ambiguous. Trimming left V 1 base short and J 3 bases short, with 6 bases between. Germline lookup yields CDR1 LNHDA and CDR2 SQIVND (reference sequence). The CDR3 runs 13 residues. The CDR3 protein is CASSIGEHYGYTF. Written as DNA, the CDR3 is TGTGCCAGTAGTATAGGGGAACACTATGGCTACACCTTC.

This clone was observed a single time. The rearrangement uses TRBV5-4 and TRBJ2-4, with TRBD1 identical over 8 bases. V was pared by 4 bases and J by 4 bases, with 10 bases of the junction left unmatched. The CDR3 is made up of 16 amino acids. Germline CDR1 SGHNT, CDR2 YYREEE (reference sequence). CDR3 nucleotides: TGTGCCAGCAGCACCGGGACAGGCTTTTCAAAAAACATTCAGTACTTC. It codes for CASSTGTGFSKNIQYF.

This clone was picked up a small number of times. This sequence joins TRBV5-6 and TRBJ2-4; TRBD2 matches 7 bases. Germline V gives CDR1 SGHDT, CDR2 YYEEEE. With V trimmed by 4 bases and J by 8 bases, 9 bases remained unmatched. The CDR3 sequence is 14 residues long. This CDR3 is CASSRGTNLHIQYF. DNA for the CDR3: TGTGCCAGCAGCCGGGGGACTAATTTGCACATTCAGTACTTC.